This T cell receptor beta chain was obtained from a study of PD-L1 blockade in urothelial cancer. As for the study in general: Blood underwent analysis 3 weeks (second dose) and 6 weeks after treatment began. Regarding the study as a whole: Below-median blood TCR clonality before treatment forecast better survival.

The templates were synthetic TCR analogs, and they were spiked into each PCR. Generated by immunoSEQ multiplex PCR, the TCRdb table keeps only in-frame clones and is missing some. This sample yields around 110,000 clones, of which 80% to 90% are seen a single time; approximately 1.7% belongs to the top ten. Note on this clone: Its matching antigen is unknown.

Time point described: peripheral blood 6 weeks after treatment start. The source was PBMCs, collected around atezolizumab (anti-PD-L1) treatment. The receptor was isolated from a man aged 55 to 70 with urothelial cancer.

The CDR3 loop reads CASSIGGPGGANVLTF. CDR3 bases: TGTGCCAGTAGTATTGGAGGGCCGGGAGGGGCCAACGTCCTGACTTTC. The V gene is TRBV19, the J gene TRBJ2-6, with D perhaps matching TRBD2 (6 bases). CDR1 LNHDA and CDR2 SQIVND come from the germline V gene (reference sequence). The length of the CDR3 is 16 residues. The V end was cut by 3 bases, the J end by 4 bases, with 13 bases between.